This TCR beta chain stems from a study of vaccination effects on CD4 cells after COVID-19. The data were produced by immunoSEQ multiplex PCR, yet TCRdb's version contains in-frame clones alone and is incomplete. The sample consists of around 60,000 clones, 60% to 75% of them appearing once. V was trimmed by 3 bases and J by 1 base, leaving 16 bases between them. This CDR3 is built from 17 residues. The V gene's germline CDR1 is SGHAT and CDR2 FQNNGV. Expansion with viral peptide pools was applied to antigen-specific CD4+ T cells by the ViraFEST assay prior to sequencing. Subsequent to roughly 9 days of culture, CD4+ T cells were isolated. As their vaccination, participants received two doses of either BNT162b2 or mRNA-1273. In the case of this clone: Its antigen is currently unknown.

This receptor was taken from a human donor who received a COVID-19 vaccine. The input for sequencing was CD4+ T cells from PBMCs cultured with HCoV-229E spike peptides, taken after COVID-19 vaccination. The J gene is TRBJ1-3, the V gene TRBV11-2; D not certain. CDR3 sequence: CASSFVVGPVSGNTIYF. The CDR3 bases are TGTGCCAGCAGCTTCGTGGTAGGCCCTGTATCTGGAAACACCATATATTTT.